This section outlines one T cell receptor (beta chain) sequence together with its context. The PCR was carried out with 60 Vbeta primers and 13 Jbeta primers. Libraries were prepared by immunoSEQ multiplex PCR; TCRdb keeps only in-frame clonotypes and omits some of them. The sample holds 150,000 to 200,000 clones, around 77% seen once. This specimen comes from a study of cytomegalovirus exposure and HLA in healthy donors. CDR3 length: 13 amino acids. From germline, CDR1 is SGHDT and CDR2 YYEEEE. Trimming removed 4 bases at V and 8 bases at J, with 15 bases between. Source material: PBMCs. This chain links TRBV5-6 with TRBJ1-2; no clear D. The clonotype originates from a man between 40 and 49 years old in good health and CMV-seronegative. CDR3 region: CASSPLQNGGYTF. CDR3 nucleotide sequence: TGTGCCAGCAGCCCTCTTCAGAACGGGGGCTACACCTTC.